One T cell receptor (beta chain) is described in this entry. Its antigen remains unidentified. These data originate in a study of OX40 agonist ivuxolimab in advanced cancers. Study overall: Males comprised 82.7% of the group, whose mean age was about 61 years (range roughly 20 to 85).

Libraries were prepared by immunoSEQ multiplex PCR; TCRdb keeps only in-frame clonotypes and omits some of them. The sample yields roughly 48,000 clones, roughly 83% seen once. Autoimmune disease history or systemic immunosuppression meant exclusion. General study points: Expanded clones were, on average, more numerous in CD8+ T cells than in CD4+. There was clonal expansion of CD4+ and CD8+ blood T cells by week 6 at 0.1 to 3.0 mg/kg.

CDR1 MGHRA and CDR2 YSYEKL come from the germline V gene. V dropped 2 bases and J dropped 6; count of bases not matched to a gene: 7. There are 17 residues in the CDR3. The J gene is TRBJ1-4, the V gene TRBV4-1; 12 nucleotides match TRBD1. This TCR was recovered from an adult with an advanced solid tumor such as melanoma, head and neck, liver or kidney cancer. The sequenced sample was CD4+ or CD8+ T cells sorted from blood, obtained in a trial of the OX40 agonist ivuxolimab. DNA for the CDR3: TGCGCCAGCAGCCAAAGATGGGGACAGGGGGCTTATGAAAAACTGTTTTTT. Its protein product is CASSQRWGQGAYEKLFF.